The sequence of this T cell receptor (beta chain) was determined in a study of molecular identifiers for immune sequencing clone quantification. TCRdb fed the PCR reads into MiXCR, producing one record per CDR3 protein. The table lists about 40,000 distinct CDR3 sequences, less than 20% of them singletons. In its sample, this clonotype was seen many times. V was cut by 1 base and J by 0 bases, with 14 bases left in between. There are 17 residues in the CDR3. Germline V gives CDR1 SGHTA, CDR2 FQGNSA. The sample comprised naive CD8+ T cells from blood, with Jurkat cell RNA spiked in. As to subset: FACS-sorted CD8+CD4-CCR7+CD45RA+ naive T cells. The source of this sequence is a human donor in good health. Some libraries in this study had Jurkat cell RNA spiked in. The rearrangement links TRBV7-2 to TRBJ2-3, with D tentatively TRBD2 (5 bases). CDR3 nucleotide sequence: TGTGCCAGCAGCTTAGGCGGGTGGCTTACTAGCACAGATACGCAGTATTTT. It encodes CASSLGGWLTSTDTQYF.